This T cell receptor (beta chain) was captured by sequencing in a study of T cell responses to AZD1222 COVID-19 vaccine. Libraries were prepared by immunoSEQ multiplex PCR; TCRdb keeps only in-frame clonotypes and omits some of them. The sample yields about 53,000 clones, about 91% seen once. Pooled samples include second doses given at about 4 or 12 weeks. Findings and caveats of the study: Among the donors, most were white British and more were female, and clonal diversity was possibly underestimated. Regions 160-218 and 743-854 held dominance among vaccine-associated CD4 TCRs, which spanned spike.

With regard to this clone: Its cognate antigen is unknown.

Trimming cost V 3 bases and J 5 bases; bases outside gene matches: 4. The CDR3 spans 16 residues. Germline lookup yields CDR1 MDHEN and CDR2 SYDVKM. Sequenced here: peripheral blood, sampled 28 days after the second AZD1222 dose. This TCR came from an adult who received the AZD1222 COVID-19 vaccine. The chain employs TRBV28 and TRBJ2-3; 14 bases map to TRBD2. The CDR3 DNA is TGTGCCAGCAGTTTGGGACTAGCGGGAGCGGGAGATACGCAGTATTTT. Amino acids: CASSLGLAGAGDTQYF.